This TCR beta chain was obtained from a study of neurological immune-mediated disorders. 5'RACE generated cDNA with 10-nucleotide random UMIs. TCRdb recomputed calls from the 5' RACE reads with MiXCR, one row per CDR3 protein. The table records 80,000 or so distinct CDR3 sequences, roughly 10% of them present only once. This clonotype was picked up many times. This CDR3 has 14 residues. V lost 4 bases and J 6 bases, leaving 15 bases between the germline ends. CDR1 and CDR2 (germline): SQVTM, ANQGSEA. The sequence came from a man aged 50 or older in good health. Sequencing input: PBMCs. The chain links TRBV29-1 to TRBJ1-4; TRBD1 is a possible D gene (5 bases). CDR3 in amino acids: CSVGSGQLDEKLFF. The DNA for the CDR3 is TGCAGCGTTGGTTCAGGGCAGCTAGATGAAAAACTGTTTTTT.